Following are 22 T cell receptor beta chains from one sample sequenced in a study of CD8 T cells in ankylosing spondylitis (TCRdb year 2017). The library relied on 5' RACE. The sequencing machine was an Illumina HiSeq 2500. TCRdb handled the public reads itself, with Q25 trimming in fastp and clone calling in MiXCR, and kept productive beta chains. Each CDR3 protein appears once, grouped with its most common genes and DNA. Counted in this sample were some 120,000 distinct CDR3 sequences; roughly 13% of them appeared once. The ten largest make up about 3% of the sample. Sequencing input: blood, either unsorted or a sorted T cell fraction (not recorded which). The origin of the receptors is a female donor with ankylosing spondylitis or in good health (not recorded which).

The table lists this clonotype with a few counts. The chain couples TRBV5-1 to TRBJ2-3; D is perhaps TRBD2 (5 bases). Trimming shortened V by 2 bases and J by 2 bases, and 9 bases separated the two germline ends. Germline V lookup: CDR1 SGHRS, CDR2 YFSETQ. This CDR3 is built from 14 residues. CDR3 residues: CASSFGETTDTQYF. As DNA, the CDR3 is TGCGCCAGCAGCTTCGGGGAGACCACAGATACGCAGTATTTT.

The chain uses TRBV12-3 or TRBV12-4 and TRBJ2-7; possible D gene TRBD1, 5 bases. The length of the CDR3 is 14 residues. Trimming pared 3 bases from V and 7 bases from J, leaving 16 bases between. The CDR3 bases are TGTGCCAGCAGTTTTTCGGCAGGGAAGGGGGAGCAGTACTTC. This encodes CASSFSAGKGEQYF.

This clonotype was seen more than once but under ten times. J is TRBJ1-1 and V is TRBV5-1; no clear D. V was pared by 0 bases and J by 4 bases, with 10 bases between. This CDR3 spans 14 amino acids. The germline V gene encodes CDR1 SGHRS and CDR2 YFSETQ. The CDR3 reads CASSLVPQPTEAFF. The DNA for the CDR3 is TGCGCCAGCAGCTTGGTGCCACAGCCCACTGAAGCTTTCTTT. The full variable domain, in which reference TRBV5-1 and TRBJ1-1 provide the parts outside the CDR3, is KAGVTQTPRYLIKTRGQQVTLSCSPISGHRSVSWYQQTPGQGLQFLFEYFSETQRNKGNFPGRFSGRQFSNSRSEMNVSTLELGDSALYLCASSLVPQPTEAFFGQGTRLTVV.

With regard to this clonotype: Just one base apart from a much larger clone, this may be a read error. The chain employs TRBV20-1 and TRBJ1-5; tentative D call: TRBD1 (5 bases). CDR3 length: 13 residues. The germline CDR1 and CDR2 sequences are DFQATT and SNEGSKA (reference sequence). CDR3 residues: CSTRRQGGQPQHF. Here the CDR3 DNA reads TGCAGTACTAGGCGGCAGGGAGGCCAGCCCCAGCATTTT.

This clonotype was seen more than once but under ten times. The gene calls are TRBV7-6 and TRBJ2-1; a weak D match, TRBD2 (5 bases). The V and J ends lost 3 bases and 8 bases respectively, with 14 bases between them. Looked up from germline, CDR1 is SGHVS and CDR2 is FNYEAQ. The CDR3 spans 14 residues. CDR3 loop: CASSFPGIIYEQFF. In nucleotides, the CDR3 is TGTGCCAGCAGCTTCCCCGGGATTATCTATGAGCAGTTCTTC.

Concerning this clonotype itself: Given a much more abundant clone one base away, this may be a read error. The J gene is TRBJ1-6, the V gene TRBV19; D is undetermined. CDR1 and CDR2 from the germline V gene are LNHDA and SQIVND (reference sequence). V lost 10 bases and J 14 bases, leaving 21 bases between the germline ends. This CDR3 is 13 amino acids long. The CDR3 DNA reads as TGTGCCACCAGGAATGATCAAGAATCATCCCTCCACTTT. It specifies CATRNDQESSLHF.

This clonotype came up many times. V and J are TRBV13 and TRBJ2-7; 8 nucleotides agree with TRBD1. Germline V CDR1 and CDR2: PRHDT, FYEKMQ (reference sequence). The CDR3 is 15 residues long. V shed 4 bases, J shed 5 bases, and the junction held 10 bases outside the gene matches. The CDR3 protein is CASSSRDRQVNEQYF. The CDR3 coding sequence is TGTGCCAGCAGCTCGAGGGACAGGCAAGTTAACGAGCAGTACTTC.

Ten or more counts support this clonotype. The V and J genes are TRBV6-1 and TRBJ1-2; D is unresolved. V was pared by 8 bases and J by 8 bases, with 21 bases between. CDR1 and CDR2 from the germline V gene are MNHNS and SASEGT. This CDR3 contains 14 residues. In nucleotides, the CDR3 is TGTGCCAGCCGCACTCTAAAGGCCTCAAGAGGCTACACCTTC. It encodes CASRTLKASRGYTF.

This clonotype was observed a handful of times. The CDR3 DNA follows: TGTGCCTGGAGTGCCCAGAGAAACTATGGCTACACCTTC. Its protein is CAWSAQRNYGYTF. The chain joins TRBV30 to TRBJ1-2, with D unclear. The CDR3 runs to 13 residues. CDR1 GTSNPN and CDR2 SVGIG come from the germline V gene (reference sequence). Trimming took off 1 base at V and 2 bases at J, with 8 bases between the two ends.

The rearrangement links TRBV2 to TRBJ2-1; 16 positions match TRBD2. Germline lookup yields CDR1 SNHLY and CDR2 FYNNEI. The V segment lost 7 bases and the J segment 9 bases; nucleotides outside the gene matches: 6. This CDR3 contains 15 residues. This CDR3 reads CASIGGLAGGSEQFF. Written as DNA, the CDR3 is TGTGCCAGCATTGGGGGACTAGCGGGGGGGTCTGAGCAGTTCTTC.

This clonotype was observed a handful of times. The chain recombines TRBV7-9 with TRBJ1-6; D gene ambiguous. The germline V gene encodes CDR1 SEHNR and CDR2 FQNEAQ (reference sequence). The CDR3 is 14 amino acids. Trimming removed 5 bases at V and 8 bases at J, with 13 bases between. The CDR3 loop is CASSPTAQDSPLHF. The CDR3 DNA sequence: TGTGCCAGCAGCCCCACGGCTCAGGATTCACCCCTCCACTTT.

This clonotype was found many times. The chain recombines TRBV15 with TRBJ1-4; D might be TRBD1 (5 bases). The CDR3 is 16 residues long. V was cut by 0 bases and J by 7 bases, with 15 bases left in between. CDR1 is LNHNV and CDR2 is YYDKDF in the germline V gene (reference sequence). CDR3 residues: CATSRDLGDSGEKLFF. The CDR3 DNA reads as TGTGCCACCAGCAGAGACCTAGGGGATTCGGGTGAAAAACTGTTTTTT.

This clonotype was counted ten times or more. J is TRBJ2-5 and V is TRBV5-1; no reliable D call. The V gene's germline CDR1 is SGHRS and CDR2 YFSETQ. V was clipped by 0 bases and J by 4 bases, with 13 bases between them. The CDR3 sequence is 15 residues long. CDR3 DNA sequence: TGCGCCAGCAGCTTGGTTGGTTCGTGGGGAGAGACCCAGTACTTC. Its translation: CASSLVGSWGETQYF.

This clonotype was detected many times. The rearrangement joins TRBV28 to TRBJ2-7, with 14 bases aligning to TRBD2. The CDR3 is made up of 20 amino acids. After removal of 3 bases from V and 0 bases from J, the junction contained 13 bases not matched to a gene. In germline, CDR1 is MDHEN, CDR2 SYDVKM. CDR3 protein: CASSFKWGLAGDATSYEQYF. The DNA of the CDR3 is TGTGCCAGCAGTTTTAAGTGGGGACTAGCGGGGGACGCCACCTCCTACGAGCAGTACTTC. Using reference TRBV28 and TRBJ2-7 for the parts outside the CDR3, the full variable domain is DVKVTQSSRYLVKRTGEKVFLECVQDMDHENMFWYRQDPGLGLRLIYFSYDVKMKEKGDIPEGYSVSREKKERFSLILESASTNQTSMYLCASSFKWGLAGDATSYEQYFGPGTRLTVT.

Only a few counts were recorded for this clonotype. The chain carries TRBV24-1 and TRBJ2-2, with no clear D. Trimming removed 2 bases at V and 4 bases at J, with 10 bases between. The CDR3 consists of 15 residues. CDR1 KGHDR and CDR2 SFDVKD come from the germline V gene. The chain's CDR3 is CATSDSAGSTGELFF. The CDR3 coding sequence is TGTGCCACCAGTGATTCCGCTGGATCCACCGGGGAGCTGTTTTTT.

The chain employs TRBV11-2 and TRBJ2-7, with 9 bases that match TRBD1. Per the germline V gene, CDR1 is SGHAT and CDR2 is FQNNGV. The length of the CDR3 is 17 residues. V lost 1 base, J lost 3 bases, and 10 bases stayed unmatched. CDR3 sequence: CASSLASGGTGSYEQYF. CDR3 DNA sequence: TGTGCCAGCAGCTTAGCTTCGGGCGGGACAGGGAGCTACGAGCAGTACTTC.

This clonotype has just a few counts. The chain carries TRBV7-2 and TRBJ1-5; 7 nucleotides align to TRBD1. Germline CDR1 reads SGHTA; CDR2 reads FQGNSA. The CDR3 contains 14 residues. Trimming took 5 bases from V and 9 from J; bases not matched to a gene: 10. CDR3 loop: CASSAGTDGRPQHF. CDR3 coding DNA: TGTGCCAGCAGCGCCGGGACAGATGGTCGGCCCCAGCATTTT.

This chain connects TRBV20-1 to TRBJ2-1; TRBD2 agrees at 10 bases. Germline loops: CDR1 DFQATT, CDR2 SNEGSKA (reference sequence). V shed 0 bases, J shed 5 bases, and the junction held 7 bases outside the gene matches. The CDR3 totals 16 residues. The CDR3 bases are TGCAGTGCTAGAGATAAGCGGGAGGGCCCAAACAATGAGCAGTTCTTC. This codes for CSARDKREGPNNEQFF.

This clonotype has ten or more counts. This chain joins TRBV10-2 and TRBJ1-5; maybe TRBD1 (6 bases). Between the trimmed V and J ends, which lost 7 bases and 6 bases, there was a span of 13 bases. CDR1 and CDR2 (germline): WSHSY, SAAADI. This CDR3 region has 13 residues. CDR3 region: CASTTGLAQPQHF. CDR3 sequence (DNA): TGCGCCAGCACGACAGGCTTGGCTCAGCCCCAGCATTTT.

This clonotype was detected many times. The chain couples TRBV4-1 to TRBJ2-5; possible D gene TRBD2, 5 bases. Germline assignment: CDR1 MGHRA and CDR2 YSYEKL. The V and J ends lost 0 bases and 3 bases respectively, with 11 bases between them. The CDR3 runs 15 residues. Here the CDR3 reads CASSQDPAAKETQYF. The CDR3 nucleotides read TGCGCCAGCAGCCAAGATCCAGCGGCTAAAGAGACCCAGTACTTC.

This sequence joins TRBV20-1 and TRBJ2-7; tentatively, D is TRBD1 (5 bases). This CDR3 has 14 residues. Germline-derived CDR1 and CDR2 are DFQATT and SNEGSKA (reference sequence). The V gene lost 6 bases and the J gene lost 6 bases, with 21 bases spanning the gap. Written as DNA, the CDR3 is TGCAGTGCCACACTGGGGCCCTCGGTGGGCGAGCAGTACTTC. It codes for CSATLGPSVGEQYF.

The V gene is TRBV29-1, the J gene TRBJ1-1; TRBD1 matches at 7 bases. V was clipped by 7 bases and J by 1 base; unmatched bases: 9. Germline loops: CDR1 SQVTM, CDR2 ANQGSEA. CDR3 length: 14 residues. Here the CDR3 reads CSADRDSQNTEAFF. As DNA, the CDR3 is TGCAGCGCGGACCGGGACAGCCAGAACACTGAAGCTTTCTTT. The whole variable domain, filled in from reference TRBV29-1 and TRBJ1-1, reads SAVISQKPSRDICQRGTSLTIQCQVDSQVTMMFWYRQQPGQSLTLIATANQGSEATYESGFVIDKFPISRPNLTFSTLTVSNMSPEDSSIYLCSADRDSQNTEAFFGQGTRLTVV.